The source of this T cell receptor beta chain is a study of cytotoxic CD8 clonotypes in ibrutinib-treated CLL (dated by TCRdb to the early 2020s). At the level of the whole study: The cohort was composed of around twelve relapsed/refractory and roughly 15 treatment-naive patients; IGHV unmutated status was identified in 17 to 18 patients. Responses were partial in roughly 25 patients and complete in 2; after median about 70 months follow-up, about 14 stayed in remission and about 12 progressed. The response samples were drawn at a median of 12 months into treatment, with a range of roughly 6 to 36 months. An average of about 260,000 productive templates and 94,082 productive rearrangements was obtained per sample. Longitudinal samples were available for 26 of the 86 trial participants. Cryopreserved peripheral blood mononuclear cells were obtained before treatment, at response, and at either sustained remission or disease progression. Every remission and progressive disease sample was obtained while ibrutinib was still being received by the patients. Here is what the overall study found, with its caveats: At baseline, clonality was higher than in age-matched healthy donors and showed a strong correlation with circulating CD8+ T-cell counts. At ibrutinib response clonality went up, during sustained remission it held steady, and at progression it dropped back toward baseline. Public clonotypes were rare and either contracted or stayed stable during treatment, and the rise in clonality at ibrutinib response reflected the expansion of private clonotypes. Lymph node repertoires were not examined, and the timing of sampling was not matched between patients in sustained remission and those whose disease progressed.

The sample's time point, from its label and the paper: progressive disease on ibrutinib. For TCR beta library preparation, about 2 micrograms of genomic DNA were isolated from cryopreserved PBMCs. Longitudinal blood samples from CLL patients receiving ibrutinib monotherapy were subjected to high-throughput TCR beta sequencing. Patients were enrolled in a phase 2 open-label single-center ibrutinib monotherapy trial. The goal of deep resolution MiSeq sequencing was a depth between 1 in 1 million and 1 in 200,000 T cells, and coverage averaged 10x per clonotype. TCR beta libraries were generated with the immunoSEQ hsTCRB Kit. The original methods were these. Data were analyzed with ImmunoSEQ Data Assistant and ImmunoSEQ Analyzer, with V, D and J genes assigned per IMGT definitions. Clonality, which ranges from 0 to 1, was calculated by subtracting the normalized Shannon entropy of productive rearrangement frequencies from one. Only overrepresented clonotypes making up at least 0.05% of the repertoire of each patient were included in the public clonotype analysis. Approximately 13 age-matched healthy donor repertoires from immuneACCESS served as clonality controls. TCRdb mirrors the immuneACCESS table, restricted to in-frame sequences. Some clones are absent from its copies; in checked studies, under half trace to an unresolved V gene, and the reason for the others is unknown. V, J and clone size derive from that table, while D and trimming were established from the DNA sequence. The sample has 35,000 to 45,000 clones on record, 60% to 80% of them singletons. The leading ten clones occupy approximately 15% of the sample.

This clone appeared once. Its antigen target is currently unknown. No base quality information exists; no much larger clone differs at one position. The sequence was collected from a human donor with chronic lymphocytic leukemia. Sequenced material: PBMCs, taken at disease progression, from a patient treated with ibrutinib.

The sequenced DNA is TGTGCCAGCTCACCCCCCGCACCCTATGGCTACACCTTC. Its coded protein is CASSPPAPYGYTF. This chain joins TRBV18 to TRBJ1-2; the D gene cannot be named for sure. CDR1 is given as KGHSH and CDR2 as LQKENI, both from the germline V gene. V and J are truncated by 3 bases and 4 bases respectively, leaving an intervening sequence of 9 bases. Including the terminal cysteine and phenylalanine, the CDR3 comprises 13 residues. Of the read, only the CDR3 DNA is kept; its 39 bases are in frame from base 1.